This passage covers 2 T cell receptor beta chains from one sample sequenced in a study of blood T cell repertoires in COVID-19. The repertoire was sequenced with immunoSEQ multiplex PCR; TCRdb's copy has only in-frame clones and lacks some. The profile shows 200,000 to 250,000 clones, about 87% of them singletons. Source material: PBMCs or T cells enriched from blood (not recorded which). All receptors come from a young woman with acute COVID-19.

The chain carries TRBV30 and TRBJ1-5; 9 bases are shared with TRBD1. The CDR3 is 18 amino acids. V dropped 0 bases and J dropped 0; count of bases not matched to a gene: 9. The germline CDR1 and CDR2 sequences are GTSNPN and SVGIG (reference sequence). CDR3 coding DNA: TGTGCCTGGAGTGTACTGGACAGGGGTCCCGATAGCAATCAGCCCCAGCATTTT. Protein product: CAWSVLDRGPDSNQPQHF. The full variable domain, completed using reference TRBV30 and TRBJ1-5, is SQTIHQWPATLVQPVGSPLSLECTVEGTSNPNLYWYRQAAGRGLQLLFYSVGIGQISSEVPQNLSASRPQDRQFILSSKKLLLSDSGFYLCAWSVLDRGPDSNQPQHFGDGTRLSIL.

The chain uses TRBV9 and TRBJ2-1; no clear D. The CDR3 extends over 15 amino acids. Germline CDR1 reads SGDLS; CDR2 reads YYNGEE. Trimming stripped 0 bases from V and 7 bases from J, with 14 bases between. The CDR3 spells CASSVGGRSANEQFF. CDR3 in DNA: TGTGCCAGCAGCGTAGGAGGAAGGTCGGCGAATGAGCAGTTCTTC.